Listed here are 31 T cell receptor beta chains from one sample, sequenced in a study of blood T cell repertoires in COVID-19. Profiling relied on immunoSEQ multiplex PCR, and the TCRdb table lists in-frame clones only, not all of them. The data hold under 200,000 clones, with 89% observed a single time. Material: PBMCs or T cells enriched from blood (not recorded which). These receptors were obtained from a woman younger than 35 who had recovered from COVID-19.

This clone was picked up one time. V and J are TRBV13 and TRBJ2-7; 14 bases align to TRBD2. Looked up from germline, CDR1 is PRHDT and CDR2 is FYEKMQ (reference sequence). Unmatched junction bases numbered 2, after V lost 4 bases and J lost 3 bases. This CDR3 is 15 amino acids long. The CDR3 region has the DNA TGTGCCAGCAGCTCGGGACTAGCGGGGGACTACGAGCAGTACTTC. It encodes CASSSGLAGDYEQYF.

The gene calls are TRBV5-4 and TRBJ2-2, with D tentatively TRBD2 (7 bases). Per germline, CDR1 SGHNT and CDR2 YYREEE (reference sequence). V lost 2 bases, J lost 5 bases, and 13 bases lay in between. This CDR3 is 15 amino acids long. CDR3: CASSFTGRGTGELFF. DNA of the CDR3: TGTGCCAGCAGCTTCACGGGGAGGGGGACCGGGGAGCTGTTTTTT.

The CDR3 DNA sequence: TGTGCCAGCAGTTTCCTTCATCCCCCCCGAGCGGCCGATTATAATTCACCCCTCCACTTT. This codes for CASSFLHPPRAADYNSPLHF. The rearrangement joins TRBV28 to TRBJ1-6; D not certain. Trimming removed 3 bases at V and 4 bases at J, with 25 bases between. The germline gives CDR1 MDHEN, CDR2 SYDVKM. The CDR3 spans 20 residues.

Only a few counts were recorded for this clone. The V and J genes are TRBV5-4 and TRBJ2-7; 9 bases match TRBD1. CDR1 and CDR2 (germline): SGHNT, YYREEE (reference sequence). The trim removed 9 bases at V and 0 bases at J, leaving 4 bases unmatched. The CDR3 covers 13 residues. CDR3 nucleotides: TGTGCCACCGGGACAGGGAGCTCCTACGAGCAGTACTTC. The encoded protein is CATGTGSSYEQYF.

This chain links TRBV28 with TRBJ1-5; a weak D match, TRBD1 (5 bases). V lost 5 bases and J lost 3, with 11 bases in between. Germline CDR1 reads MDHEN; CDR2 reads SYDVKM. The CDR3 runs to 14 residues. The chain's CDR3 is CASSIQGFNQPQHF. In DNA, the CDR3 is TGTGCCAGCAGTATTCAGGGTTTCAATCAGCCCCAGCATTTT.

This clone was seen at least ten times. The chain joins TRBV7-9 to TRBJ1-2; D may be TRBD1 (5 bases). Germline values: CDR1 SEHNR, CDR2 FQNEAQ (reference sequence). V gave up 1 base and J gave up 3 bases, with 6 bases separating them. The length of the CDR3 is 13 residues. The CDR3 sequence: CASSLVGDYGYTF. The DNA for the CDR3 is TGTGCCAGCAGCTTAGTAGGGGACTATGGCTACACCTTC. Filled out from reference TRBV7-9 and TRBJ1-2, the complete variable domain reads DTGVSQNPRHKITKRGQNVTFRCDPISEHNRLYWYRQTLGQGPEFLTYFQNEAQLEKSRLLSDRFSAERPKGSFSTLEIQRTEQGDSAMYLCASSLVGDYGYTFGSGTRLTVV.

The chain combines TRBV5-6 with TRBJ1-2; 7 nucleotides match TRBD1. CDR1 is SGHDT, CDR2 YYEEEE, per germline. CDR3 length: 17 amino acids. With 3 bases clipped from V and 3 bases from J, the junction kept 14 bases outside the gene matches. CDR3 nucleotide sequence: TGTGCCAGCAGCTGGGGACAGCCTACTGCTTCAGACTATGGCTACACCTTC. Protein: CASSWGQPTASDYGYTF.

This sequence joins TRBV6-5 and TRBJ2-7; 7 nucleotides agree with TRBD1. This CDR3 has 13 amino acids. Germline lookup yields CDR1 MNHEY and CDR2 SVGAGI. Trimming took 5 bases from V and 3 from J; bases not matched to a gene: 4. Written as DNA, the CDR3 is TGTGCCAGCAGTACGGGACAGAACTACGAGCAGTACTTC. Translated, it gives CASSTGQNYEQYF.

CDR3 region: CASSQTPGTRGSYGYTF. DNA for the CDR3: TGTGCCAGTAGTCAGACTCCCGGGACAAGGGGCTCCTATGGCTACACCTTC. V usage is TRBV19 and J usage is TRBJ1-2; D perhaps matches TRBD1 (6 bases). Germline CDR1 and CDR2: LNHDA and SQIVND (reference sequence). The CDR3 contains 17 residues. V lost 5 bases and J 4 bases, leaving 23 bases between the germline ends. Complete variable domain (other parts from reference TRBV19 and TRBJ1-2): DGGITQSPKYLFRKEGQNVTLSCEQNLNHDAMYWYRQDPGQGLRLIYYSQIVNDFQKGDIAEGYSVSREKKESFPLTVTSAQKNPTAFYLCASSQTPGTRGSYGYTFGSGTRLTVV.

The chain is built from TRBV28 and TRBJ1-4, with a tentative D call TRBD1 (6 bases). V was trimmed by 10 bases and J by 6 bases, leaving 18 bases between them. CDR3 length: 14 residues. Germline V gene lookup returns CDR1 MDHEN and CDR2 SYDVKM. In DNA form, the CDR3 reads TGTGCCACCCTGGGTGCCAGGGGCGATGAAAAACTGTTTTTT. Amino acids: CATLGARGDEKLFF.

The chain joins TRBV24-1 to TRBJ2-1, with TRBD2 matching over 7 bases. There are 17 residues in the CDR3. Germline CDR1 KGHDR, CDR2 SFDVKD. With 3 bases clipped from V and 2 bases from J, the junction kept 9 bases outside the gene matches. CDR3 protein: CATSDDLLAAPYNEQFF. DNA for the CDR3: TGTGCCACCAGTGATGACCTTCTAGCGGCCCCCTACAATGAGCAGTTCTTC.

V is TRBV19 and J is TRBJ1-1; weak D call: TRBD1 (5 bases). This CDR3 has 14 residues. Per the germline V gene, CDR1 is LNHDA and CDR2 is SQIVND (reference sequence). Trimming left V 9 bases short and J 0 bases short, with 14 bases between. CDR3 loop: CASGERGLNTEAFF. The CDR3 bases are TGTGCCAGCGGAGAGCGGGGCTTGAACACTGAAGCTTTCTTT.

In nucleotides, the CDR3 is TGTGCCAGCAGTTTAACGGGACAGGGACCAACCCAGTACTTC. It is translated as CASSLTGQGPTQYF. J is TRBJ2-5 and V is TRBV28; 9 positions agree with TRBD1. From germline, CDR1 is MDHEN and CDR2 SYDVKM. V lost 2 bases and J lost 8; bases outside the gene matches: 6. CDR3 length equals 14 residues.

The chain employs TRBV2 and TRBJ1-5, with TRBD1 identical over 8 bases. The V gene end was trimmed by 4 bases and the J gene end by 7 bases; junction bases not matched to a gene: 9. This CDR3 has 15 residues. Germline CDR1 reads SNHLY; CDR2 reads FYNNEI. Here the CDR3 reads CASSVGQGVRQPQHF. CDR3 in DNA: TGTGCCAGCAGTGTCGGACAGGGAGTTCGGCAGCCCCAGCATTTT.

Concerning this clone itself: Compared with germline, one end of the junction differs, possibly owing to a read error. The rearrangement links TRBV7-9 to TRBJ1-1; 12 bases are shared with TRBD1. This CDR3 is 19 amino acids long. Germline V lookup: CDR1 SEHNR, CDR2 FQNEAQ (reference sequence). The CDR3 nucleotides are TGTGCAAGCAACCGCGTCACATCCCCGGGACAGGGGGCGCGCACTGAAGCTTTCTTT. Translation: CASNRVTSPGQGARTEAFF. The whole variable domain, remainder taken from reference TRBV7-9 and TRBJ1-1, is DTGVSQNPRHKITKRGQNVTFRCDPISEHNRLYWYRQTLGQGPEFLTYFQNEAQLEKSRLLSDRFSAERPKGSFSTLEIQRTEQGDSAMYLCASNRVTSPGQGARTEAFFGQGTRLTVV.

The gene calls are TRBV27 and TRBJ2-1; TRBD2 matches at 12 bases. From germline, CDR1 is MNHEY and CDR2 SMNVEV (reference sequence). Trimming cost V 1 base and J 3 bases; bases outside gene matches: 10. CDR3 size: 19 residues. CDR3 bases: TGTGCCAGCAGTTTATACCCCTCTAGCGGGGGGGCGATCTACAATGAGCAGTTCTTC. Residues: CASSLYPSSGGAIYNEQFF.

This rearrangement joins TRBV7-9 to TRBJ2-7, with 11 bases fitting TRBD2. CDR1 is SEHNR, CDR2 FQNEAQ, per germline (reference sequence). Trimming cost V 1 base and J 2 bases; bases outside gene matches: 4. There are 16 residues in the CDR3. CDR3 region: CASSLEGLAETYEQYF. The CDR3, as DNA: TGTGCCAGCAGCTTAGAGGGACTAGCGGAAACCTACGAGCAGTACTTC.

The chain joins TRBV28 to TRBJ1-2, with TRBD1 matching over 9 bases. This CDR3 has 13 amino acids. V lost 6 bases and J lost 6; bases outside the gene matches: 5. The germline CDR1 and CDR2 sequences are MDHEN and SYDVKM. CDR3 in amino acids: CASSWDRVDGYTF. The CDR3 region has the DNA TGTGCCAGCAGCTGGGACAGGGTCGATGGCTACACCTTC.

The V gene is TRBV20-1, the J gene TRBJ1-2; no definite D call. Germline V gives CDR1 DFQATT, CDR2 SNEGSKA (reference sequence). V was shortened by 5 bases and J by 5 bases, with 6 bases between the two germline ends. CDR3 length equals 10 residues. The CDR3 region has the DNA TGCAGTGCTGCGGTATATGGCTACACCTTC. This encodes CSAAVYGYTF.

The rearrangement joins TRBV18 to TRBJ1-1; 8 bases are shared with TRBD1. V trimming: 6 bases; J trimming: 7 bases; junction bases outside the gene matches: 10. Germline assignment: CDR1 KGHSH and CDR2 LQKENI. This CDR3 comprises 14 residues. CDR3 region: CASSPGTGRGEAFF. The CDR3 region has the DNA TGTGCCAGCTCCCCTGGGACAGGCCGGGGTGAAGCTTTCTTT.

V usage is TRBV19 and J usage is TRBJ1-1; 7 bases are a match to TRBD1. Germline CDR1 reads LNHDA; CDR2 reads SQIVND (reference sequence). This CDR3 region has 13 residues. With 9 bases clipped from V and 5 bases from J, the junction kept 9 bases outside the gene matches. CDR3 nucleotides: TGTGCCAGCAAGAGACAGGGTTGGACTGAAGCTTTCTTT. Its protein is CASKRQGWTEAFF. Together with reference TRBV19 and TRBJ1-1, the CDR3 gives the full variable domain: DGGITQSPKYLFRKEGQNVTLSCEQNLNHDAMYWYRQDPGQGLRLIYYSQIVNDFQKGDIAEGYSVSREKKESFPLTVTSAQKNPTAFYLCASKRQGWTEAFFGQGTRLTVV.

V usage is TRBV10-2 and J usage is TRBJ2-5; maybe TRBD2 (5 bases). Germline assignment: CDR1 WSHSY and CDR2 SAAADI. The CDR3 has 12 residues. Trimming cost V 5 bases and J 5 bases, with 9 bases left between them. CDR3 coding DNA: TGCGCCAGCAGTCCCTCGGGGGAGACCCAGTACTTC. This gives the protein CASSPSGETQYF.

The V and J genes are TRBV28 and TRBJ1-2, with D perhaps TRBD1 (5 bases). Germline values: CDR1 MDHEN, CDR2 SYDVKM. This CDR3 comprises 12 residues. The V end was cut by 10 bases, the J end by 4 bases, with 13 bases between. Here the CDR3 DNA reads TGTGCCACCAGGGCCGCTCCCTATGGCTACACCTTC. This translates into CATRAAPYGYTF.

The gene calls are TRBV19 and TRBJ2-1; 10 nucleotides align to TRBD1. Germline trimming cut 1 base from V and 7 bases from J; bases unmatched to any gene: 1. The CDR3 sequence is 14 residues long. Germline values: CDR1 LNHDA, CDR2 SQIVND (reference sequence). The CDR3, as DNA: TGTGCCAGTAGTATAGGGACAGGGGGTAATGAGCAGTTCTTC. As protein: CASSIGTGGNEQFF.

This rearrangement joins TRBV12-5 to TRBJ2-1; a weak D match, TRBD1 (6 bases). Trimming took 0 bases from V and 6 from J, leaving 21 bases between them. This CDR3 has 18 amino acids. Germline V gene data show CDR1 as LGHNT and CDR2 as FRNRAP. DNA for the CDR3: TGTGCTAGTGGTTTGGTACAGGGCAGCCTTCGAGAGTTCAATGAGCAGTTCTTC. It codes for CASGLVQGSLREFNEQFF. Full variable domain (remainder filled in from reference TRBV12-5 and TRBJ2-1): DARVTQTPRHKVTEMGQEVTMRCQPILGHNTVFWYRQTMMQGLELLAYFRNRAPLDDSGMPKDRFSAEMPDATLATLKIQPSEPRDSAVYFCASGLVQGSLREFNEQFFGPGTRLTVL.

This sequence joins TRBV2 and TRBJ2-3; possibly TRBD1 for D (6 bases). V lost 2 bases and J 0 bases, leaving 18 bases between the germline ends. CDR1 and CDR2 (germline): SNHLY, FYNNEI. CDR3 size: 18 residues. The CDR3 protein is CASSESRGRGISTDTQYF. CDR3 nucleotides: TGTGCCAGCAGTGAAAGCAGGGGCCGGGGAATTAGCACAGATACGCAGTATTTT.

This clone was recorded only once. The chain recombines TRBV2 with TRBJ2-2; D unclear. V lost 4 bases and J lost 1, with 10 bases in between. Germline CDR1 is SNHLY and CDR2 is FYNNEI. The CDR3 has 15 amino acids. The CDR3 region is CASSGLAGNTGELFF. For the CDR3, the DNA is TGTGCCAGCAGTGGATTGGCAGGGAACACCGGGGAGCTGTTTTTT.

The J gene is TRBJ2-2, the V gene TRBV6-5; maybe TRBD1 (6 bases). The CDR3 is 13 amino acids. Germline V CDR1 and CDR2: MNHEY, SVGAGI. With 5 bases removed from V and 4 bases from J, the gap between germline ends came to 8 bases. In DNA, the CDR3 is TGTGCCAGCAGTCGCAGGGGCACCGGGGAGCTGTTTTTT. Translating gives CASSRRGTGELFF.

The table lists this clone with a count of one. The chain joins TRBV11-2 to TRBJ2-6, with 10 bases lining up with TRBD1. CDR3 length: 19 residues. Per germline, CDR1 SGHAT and CDR2 FQNNGV. V was pared by 3 bases and J by 3 bases, with 11 bases of the junction left unmatched. CDR3 in DNA: TGTGCCAGCAGCTTTCTCAGGACAGGGGGTGTAGTTGGGGCCAACGTCCTGACTTTC. This translates into CASSFLRTGGVVGANVLTF.

V usage is TRBV19 and J usage is TRBJ1-1, with 9 bases that match TRBD1. The CDR3 is 17 residues long. V shed 3 bases and J 3 bases; nucleotides not matched to a gene: 11. Germline V CDR1 and CDR2: LNHDA, SQIVND (reference sequence). The CDR3 bases are TGTGCCAGTAGTATGGAGGTACAGGGGGCCCCCTACACTGAAGCTTTCTTT. Its protein is CASSMEVQGAPYTEAFF.

The chain is built from TRBV5-1 and TRBJ2-5, with D maybe TRBD1 (5 bases). This CDR3 is 13 amino acids long. Germline values: CDR1 SGHRS, CDR2 YFSETQ. Trimming stripped 2 bases from V and 4 bases from J, with 9 bases between. The CDR3 spells CASSLRQRETQYF. The CDR3 region has the DNA TGCGCCAGCAGCTTACGACAGAGAGAGACCCAGTACTTC. Supplemented by reference TRBV5-1 and TRBJ2-5, the full variable domain reads KAGVTQTPRYLIKTRGQQVTLSCSPISGHRSVSWYQQTPGQGLQFLFEYFSETQRNKGNFPGRFSGRQFSNSRSEMNVSTLELGDSALYLCASSLRQRETQYFGPGTRLLVL.